This TCR beta chain was retrieved from a study of CD8 T cells in ankylosing spondylitis. Overall study findings and caveats: Reportedly, matched ankylosing spondylitis synovial fluid was significantly enriched for disease-linked clones.

Quantitative 5'-RACE with molecular barcodes produced the TCR beta libraries. MiXCR, run by TCRdb on the 5' RACE reads, gives a single entry per CDR3 protein. Among 350,000 or so distinct CDR3 sequences listed, 9.5% to 13% were seen once. This clonotype has a count of ten or more. The antigen is undetermined. Sequencing used blood, either unsorted or a sorted T cell fraction (not recorded which). The TCR was taken from a female donor with ankylosing spondylitis or in good health (not recorded which).

The CDR3 protein is CASSLDRIGEQYF. The CDR3 nucleotides read TGTGCCAGCAGCTTAGATAGGATAGGGGAGCAGTACTTC. The chain links TRBV11-2 to TRBJ2-7; D ambiguous. CDR3 length: 13 residues. Germline V gene sequence: CDR1 SGHAT, CDR2 FQNNGV. V lost 0 bases, J lost 7 bases, and 10 bases lay in between.